Below are 16 T cell receptor beta chains sequenced from a single sample in a study of graft-versus-host responses after intestinal transplantation. Sequenced by immunoSEQ multiplex PCR; TCRdb stores in-frame clones only, minus some. Among some 15,000 clones listed, about 94% were seen once. Material: PBMCs, obtained 9 days after transplant. Receptors originate from a human patient who received an intestinal transplant, so some T cells may come from the graft donor.

For the CDR3, the DNA is TGTGCCAGCAGTCGAGGCCCTAACTATGGCTACACCTTC. Amino acid sequence: CASSRGPNYGYTF. The chain recombines TRBV7-9 with TRBJ1-2; no firm D call. The CDR3 runs to 13 residues. Trimming left V 6 bases short and J 0 bases short, with 8 bases between. The germline V gene encodes CDR1 SEHNR and CDR2 FQNEAQ (reference sequence). The variable domain in full, with the rest retrieved from reference TRBV7-9 and TRBJ1-2, is DTGVSQNPRHKITKRGQNVTFRCDPISEHNRLYWYRQTLGQGPEFLTYFQNEAQLEKSRLLSDRFSAERPKGSFSTLEIQRTEQGDSAMYLCASSRGPNYGYTFGSGTRLTVV.

This chain connects TRBV28 to TRBJ2-3; D is possibly TRBD2 (6 bases). CDR3 size: 22 residues. Germline V lookup: CDR1 MDHEN, CDR2 SYDVKM. The ends were cut back, 7 bases at V and 1 base at J, with 36 bases in the middle. The CDR3 nucleotides read TGTGCCAGCACGCGGGACCCACAACCCGGGACCGCGGCCTTAGGATGCACAGATACGCAGTATTTT. Protein: CASTRDPQPGTAALGCTDTQYF.

The gene calls are TRBV19 and TRBJ2-3, with D possibly being TRBD2 (5 bases). Trimming left V 2 bases short and J 3 bases short, with 12 bases between. The CDR3 is made up of 15 amino acids. Germline CDR1 and CDR2: LNHDA and SQIVND (reference sequence). The CDR3 bases are TGTGCCAGTAGTATAACCTTCCCGGGGACAGATACGCAGTATTTT. Its protein product is CASSITFPGTDTQYF.

V and J are TRBV7-9 and TRBJ1-2; D is unresolved. Trimming removed 1 base from V and 4 bases from J, with 10 bases in between. This CDR3 is built from 14 residues. The germline V gene has CDR1 SEHNR and CDR2 FQNEAQ (reference sequence). CDR3 region: CASSLVGSFYGYTF. The DNA for the CDR3 is TGTGCCAGCAGCTTAGTCGGGAGCTTCTATGGCTACACCTTC.

The chain employs TRBV5-1 and TRBJ2-2, with D tentatively TRBD2 (5 bases). V shed 0 bases and J shed 4 bases, with 10 bases lying between them. The CDR3 sequence is 15 residues long. CDR1 is SGHRS and CDR2 is YFSETQ in the germline V gene. The CDR3 sequence is CASSLGSSGTGELFF. The CDR3 DNA reads TGCGCCAGCAGCTTGGGATCAAGCGGCACCGGGGAGCTGTTTTTT.

V and J are TRBV5-5 and TRBJ2-6; D perhaps matches TRBD1 (5 bases). Per germline, CDR1 SGHKS and CDR2 YYEKEE (reference sequence). The CDR3 consists of 16 residues. V shed 7 bases and J shed 0 bases, with 14 bases lying between them. CDR3 sequence (DNA): TGTGCCAGCTTGGGGCGGAAGAGCTCTGGGGCCAACGTCCTGACTTTC. Residues: CASLGRKSSGANVLTF.

The chain has TRBV6-5 and TRBJ1-5; D call uncertain. There are 12 residues in the CDR3. V was cut by 5 bases and J by 4 bases, with 6 bases left in between. Germline V gives CDR1 MNHEY, CDR2 SVGAGI. CDR3: CASSEANQPQHF. The CDR3 DNA reads as TGTGCCAGCAGTGAAGCTAATCAGCCCCAGCATTTT.

The rearrangement joins TRBV27 to TRBJ2-7; 9 nucleotides agree with TRBD2. Trimming cost V 5 bases and J 4 bases; bases outside gene matches: 6. There are 14 residues in the CDR3. The germline V gene has CDR1 MNHEY and CDR2 SMNVEV (reference sequence). The CDR3 is CASSPGTSPYEQYF. The CDR3 DNA reads as TGTGCCAGCAGTCCTGGGACTAGCCCTTACGAGCAGTACTTC.

This chain joins TRBV27 and TRBJ2-3; 9 nucleotides line up with TRBD1. Germline CDR1 is MNHEY and CDR2 is SMNVEV (reference sequence). The V segment lost 6 bases and the J segment 6 bases; nucleotides outside the gene matches: 13. The length of the CDR3 is 16 residues. The CDR3 DNA follows: TGTGCCAGCAGACCCTATGGCGGACAGGGGAGGGATACGCAGTATTTT. Protein product: CASRPYGGQGRDTQYF.

The V call is TRBV6-1, the J call TRBJ2-3; perhaps TRBD2 as D (6 bases). With 5 bases removed from V and 1 base from J, the gap between germline ends came to 10 bases. Germline V gives CDR1 MNHNS, CDR2 SASEGT. The CDR3 is 14 amino acids. The CDR3 sequence: CASSPWRGTDTQYF. CDR3 in DNA: TGTGCCAGCAGTCCGTGGAGGGGCACAGATACGCAGTATTTT.

The chain is built from TRBV28 and TRBJ2-7, with 7 bases identical to TRBD2. This CDR3 has 15 residues. The germline V gene encodes CDR1 MDHEN and CDR2 SYDVKM. V shed 5 bases, J shed 6 bases, and the junction held 13 bases outside the gene matches. As DNA, the CDR3 is TGTGCCAGCAGTCAGTCATGGGACTACCGAGGCGAGCAGTACTTC. As protein: CASSQSWDYRGEQYF.

The genes are TRBV5-6 and TRBJ2-7; unclear D gene. Looked up from germline, CDR1 is SGHDT and CDR2 is YYEEEE. Deletions cut 2 bases from V and 3 bases from J, with 6 bases between. The CDR3 is 12 residues long. CDR3 DNA sequence: TGTGCCAGCAGCTTCGGCCTCTACGAGCAGTACTTC. This encodes CASSFGLYEQYF.

This chain links TRBV2 with TRBJ2-3; the match to TRBD1 covers 9 bases. The junction had 6 bases not matched to a gene; V was cut back by 5 bases and J by 3 bases. CDR1 SNHLY and CDR2 FYNNEI come from the germline V gene. This CDR3 contains 15 residues. This CDR3 reads CASSRQGGRTDTQYF. As DNA, the CDR3 is TGTGCCAGCAGTCGACAGGGGGGGAGAACAGATACGCAGTATTTT.

V and J are TRBV5-6 and TRBJ2-7; TRBD2 is a possible D gene (6 bases). CDR1 and CDR2 (germline): SGHDT, YYEEEE. The V end lost 0 bases, the J end lost 2 bases, and 9 bases lay between the germline ends. The CDR3 has 14 amino acids. The CDR3 sequence is CASSLGGVTYEQYF. In DNA form, the CDR3 reads TGTGCCAGCAGCTTGGGGGGGGTAACCTACGAGCAGTACTTC.

The chain is built from TRBV2 and TRBJ2-1; D might be TRBD1 (8 bases). The CDR3 runs 13 residues. Germline CDR1 SNHLY, CDR2 FYNNEI. V was pared by 11 bases and J by 4 bases, with 15 bases between. The CDR3 loop is CAGGGTGYNEQFF. The CDR3 DNA reads as TGTGCCGGGGGGGGGACAGGATACAATGAGCAGTTCTTC.

V is TRBV4-1 and J is TRBJ2-7; 8 nucleotides agree with TRBD2. The CDR3 consists of 14 residues. The germline CDR1 and CDR2 sequences are MGHRA and YSYEKL. With 5 bases clipped from V and 4 bases from J, the junction kept 7 bases outside the gene matches. The CDR3 is CASSSGAGGYEQYF. CDR3 DNA sequence: TGCGCCAGCAGCTCTGGGGCGGGAGGATACGAGCAGTACTTC.